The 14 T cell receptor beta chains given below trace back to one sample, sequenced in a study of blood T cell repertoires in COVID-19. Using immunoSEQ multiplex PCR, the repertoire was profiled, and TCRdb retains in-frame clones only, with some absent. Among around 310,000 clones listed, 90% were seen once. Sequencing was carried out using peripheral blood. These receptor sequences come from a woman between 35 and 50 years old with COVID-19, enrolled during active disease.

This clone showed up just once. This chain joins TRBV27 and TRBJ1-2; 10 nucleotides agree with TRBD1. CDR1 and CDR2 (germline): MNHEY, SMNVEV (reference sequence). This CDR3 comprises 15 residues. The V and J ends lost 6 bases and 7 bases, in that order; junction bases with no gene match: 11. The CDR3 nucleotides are TGTGCCAGCAGCAAAAGCCGACAGGGGGCGGGTGGCTACACCTTC. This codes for CASSKSRQGAGGYTF.

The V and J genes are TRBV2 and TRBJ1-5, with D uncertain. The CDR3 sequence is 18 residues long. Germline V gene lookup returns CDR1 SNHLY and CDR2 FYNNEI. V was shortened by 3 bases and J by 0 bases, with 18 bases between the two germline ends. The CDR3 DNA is TGTGCCAGCAGTGAGTCGGAACACCGGCGGTATAGCAATCAGCCCCAGCATTTT. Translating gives CASSESEHRRYSNQPQHF. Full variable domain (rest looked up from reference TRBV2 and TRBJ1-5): EPEVTQTPSHQVTQMGQEVILRCVPISNHLYFYWYRQILGQKVEFLVSFYNNEISEKSEIFDDQFSVERPDGSNFTLKIRSTKLEDSAMYFCASSESEHRRYSNQPQHFGDGTRLSIL.

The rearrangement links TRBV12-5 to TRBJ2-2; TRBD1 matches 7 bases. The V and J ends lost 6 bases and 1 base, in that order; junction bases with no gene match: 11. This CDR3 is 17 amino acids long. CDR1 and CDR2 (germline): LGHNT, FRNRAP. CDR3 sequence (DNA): TGTGCTAGTGGCTCAGTCGGGACAGATAAGAACACCGGGGAGCTGTTTTTT. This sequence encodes CASGSVGTDKNTGELFF.

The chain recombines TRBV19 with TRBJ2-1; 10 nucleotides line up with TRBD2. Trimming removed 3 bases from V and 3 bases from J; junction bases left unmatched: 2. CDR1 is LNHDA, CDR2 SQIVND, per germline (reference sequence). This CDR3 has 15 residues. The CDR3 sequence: CASSMRLAGYNEQFF. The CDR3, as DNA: TGTGCCAGTAGTATGAGACTAGCGGGCTACAATGAGCAGTTCTTC.

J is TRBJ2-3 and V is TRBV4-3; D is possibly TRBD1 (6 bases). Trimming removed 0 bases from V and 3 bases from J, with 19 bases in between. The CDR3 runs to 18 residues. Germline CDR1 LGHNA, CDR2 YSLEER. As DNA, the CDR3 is TGCGCCAGCAGCCAAGATCTTAGTATAACAGGGAGTACAGATACGCAGTATTTT. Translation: CASSQDLSITGSTDTQYF.

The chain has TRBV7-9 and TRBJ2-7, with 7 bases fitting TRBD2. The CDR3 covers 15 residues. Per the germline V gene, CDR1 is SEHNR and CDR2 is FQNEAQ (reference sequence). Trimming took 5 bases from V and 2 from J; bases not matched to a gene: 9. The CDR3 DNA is TGTGCCAGCAGCCAACGGAGCGGGGCCACCTACGAGCAGTACTTC. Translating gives CASSQRSGATYEQYF.

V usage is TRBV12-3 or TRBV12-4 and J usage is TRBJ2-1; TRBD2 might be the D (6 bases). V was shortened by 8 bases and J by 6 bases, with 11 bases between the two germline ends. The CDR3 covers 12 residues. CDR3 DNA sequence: TGTGCCAGCCGGGGGTTAATCAATGAGCAGTTCTTC. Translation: CASRGLINEQFF.

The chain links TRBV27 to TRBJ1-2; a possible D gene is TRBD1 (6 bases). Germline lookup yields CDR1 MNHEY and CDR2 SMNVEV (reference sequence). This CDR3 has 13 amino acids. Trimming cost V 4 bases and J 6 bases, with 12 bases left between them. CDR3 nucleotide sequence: TGTGCCAGCAGTTCCAGGGGCGGAAATGGCTACACCTTC. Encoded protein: CASSSRGGNGYTF.

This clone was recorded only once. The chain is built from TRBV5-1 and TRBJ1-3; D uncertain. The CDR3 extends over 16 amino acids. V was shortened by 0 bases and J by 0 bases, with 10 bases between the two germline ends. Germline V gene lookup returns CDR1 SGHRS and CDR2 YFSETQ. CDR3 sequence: CASSLGGGYSGNTIYF. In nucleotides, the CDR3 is TGCGCCAGCAGCTTGGGAGGCGGCTACTCTGGAAACACCATATATTTT.

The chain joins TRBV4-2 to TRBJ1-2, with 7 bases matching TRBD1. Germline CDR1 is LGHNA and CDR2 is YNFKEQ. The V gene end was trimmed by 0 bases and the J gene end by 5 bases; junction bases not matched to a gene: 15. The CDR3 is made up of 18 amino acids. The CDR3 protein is CASSQDPGQPQGGYGYTF. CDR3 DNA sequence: TGTGCCAGCAGCCAAGACCCGGGACAGCCTCAAGGGGGGTATGGCTACACCTTC.

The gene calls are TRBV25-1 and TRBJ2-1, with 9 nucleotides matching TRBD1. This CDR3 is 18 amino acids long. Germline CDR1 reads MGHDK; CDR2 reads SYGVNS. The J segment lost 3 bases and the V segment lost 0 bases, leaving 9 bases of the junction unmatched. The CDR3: CASSEYAVGTGNYNEQFF. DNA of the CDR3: TGTGCCAGCAGTGAATACGCCGTCGGGACAGGGAACTACAATGAGCAGTTCTTC.

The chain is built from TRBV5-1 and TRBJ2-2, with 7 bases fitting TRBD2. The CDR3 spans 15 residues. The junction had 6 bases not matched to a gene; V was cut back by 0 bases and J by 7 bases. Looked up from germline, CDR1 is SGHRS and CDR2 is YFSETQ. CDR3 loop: CASSLGTRVYGELFF. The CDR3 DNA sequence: TGCGCCAGCAGCTTGGGGACTAGGGTATACGGGGAGCTGTTTTTT.

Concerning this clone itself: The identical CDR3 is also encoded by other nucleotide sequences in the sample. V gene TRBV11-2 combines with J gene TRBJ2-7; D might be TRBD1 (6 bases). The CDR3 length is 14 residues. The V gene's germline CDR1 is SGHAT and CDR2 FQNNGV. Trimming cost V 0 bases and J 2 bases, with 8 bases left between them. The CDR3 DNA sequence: TGTGCCAGCAGCTTAGACAGGGGAACCTACGAGCAGTACTTC. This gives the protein CASSLDRGTYEQYF.

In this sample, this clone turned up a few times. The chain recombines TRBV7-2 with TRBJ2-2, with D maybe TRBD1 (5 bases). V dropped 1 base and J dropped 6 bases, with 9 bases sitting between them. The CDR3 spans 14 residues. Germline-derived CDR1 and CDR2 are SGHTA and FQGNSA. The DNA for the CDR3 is TGTGCCAGCAGCTTAGAAGGGGCCGCCGGGGAGCTGTTTTTT. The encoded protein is CASSLEGAAGELFF.